Below, 17 T cell receptor beta chains from the same sample are listed, as sequenced in a study of CD8 T cells in Susac syndrome. Roughly 0.5 to 1 ug RNA was reverse transcribed with random hexamers. In TCRdb, the immunoSEQ multiplex PCR reads were re-called with MiXCR into one record per CDR3 protein. The sample lists 200,000 or so distinct CDR3 sequences, roughly 96% seen once, with roughly 0.088% in the top ten. What was sequenced was CD4+ T cells from PBMCs. Receptor source: a human donor with multiple sclerosis.

V gene TRBV12-3 or TRBV12-4 combines with J gene TRBJ2-7, with a weak D call TRBD1 (5 bases). Trimming pared 5 bases from V and 4 bases from J, leaving 18 bases between. CDR3 length: 15 amino acids. The CDR3 nucleotides read TGTGCCAGCAGTCCTCGCAGGGTATTCTCATACGAGCAGTACTTC. It specifies CASSPRRVFSYEQYF.

The chain links TRBV27 to TRBJ2-7; 9 nucleotides agree with TRBD1. The CDR3 totals 15 residues. The V and J ends lost 8 bases and 5 bases, in that order; junction bases with no gene match: 13. Germline V gene lookup returns CDR1 MNHEY and CDR2 SMNVEV (reference sequence). CDR3: CASRPLGQGVHEQYF. CDR3 coding DNA: TGTGCCAGCCGTCCCTTGGGACAGGGCGTCCACGAGCAGTACTTC.

This chain links TRBV19 with TRBJ2-7; 8 positions agree with TRBD1. The CDR3 has 15 amino acids. V dropped 5 bases and J dropped 2; count of bases not matched to a gene: 8. The germline V gene encodes CDR1 LNHDA and CDR2 SQIVND (reference sequence). The CDR3 is CASSGGGQGAYEQYF. In DNA form, the CDR3 reads TGTGCCAGTAGTGGTGGCGGACAGGGAGCCTACGAGCAGTACTTC.

The V gene is TRBV24-1, the J gene TRBJ2-5, with D uncertain. Trimming cost V 2 bases and J 1 base, with 4 bases left between them. The germline V gene encodes CDR1 KGHDR and CDR2 SFDVKD. The CDR3 is made up of 13 amino acids. CDR3 residues: CATSDSSQETQYF. In DNA form, the CDR3 reads TGTGCCACCAGTGATTCTTCCCAAGAGACCCAGTACTTC.

This clonotype showed up just once. J is TRBJ1-2 and V is TRBV27, with D hard to call. CDR1 is MNHEY, CDR2 SMNVEV, per germline (reference sequence). The CDR3 is 13 residues long. Deletions cut 3 bases from V and 8 bases from J, with 13 bases between. CDR3 in DNA: TGTGCCAGCAGTTTCCGGGATCTTAGAGGCTACACCTTC. Translation gives CASSFRDLRGYTF.

This sequence joins TRBV23-1 and TRBJ1-5, with 12 bases fitting TRBD1. TRBV23-1 is treated as an ORF (open reading frame) with a function not yet certain. This CDR3 is built from 18 residues. The junction had 10 bases not matched to a gene; V was cut back by 6 bases and J by 1 base. This chain's CDR3 is CASRAGTGGFLSNQPQHF. The CDR3 region has the DNA TGCGCCAGCAGGGCCGGGACAGGGGGCTTCCTAAGCAATCAGCCCCAGCATTTT.

This clonotype was detected only once. The chain links TRBV5-1 to TRBJ2-2; D possibly matches TRBD1 or TRBD2 (5 bases each). This CDR3 contains 14 residues. Germline V CDR1 and CDR2: SGHRS, YFSETQ. Trimming left V 3 bases short and J 7 bases short, with 13 bases between. The CDR3 DNA is TGCGCCAGCAGCTCGGGACCTTTAGGCGGGGAGCTGTTTTTT. It encodes CASSSGPLGGELFF.

This clonotype was observed once. The chain links TRBV29-1 to TRBJ2-3; D unclear. The CDR3 length is 12 residues. V was clipped by 4 bases and J by 4 bases, with 9 bases between them. Germline CDR1 and CDR2: SQVTM and ANQGSEA. As DNA, the CDR3 is TGCAGCGTTGGCCAGGACGCAGATACGCAGTATTTT. As protein: CSVGQDADTQYF.

The V gene is TRBV5-4, the J gene TRBJ2-3; 12 nucleotides agree with TRBD2. V gave up 4 bases and J gave up 1 base; unmatched junction bases: 4. Germline V gene lookup returns CDR1 SGHNT and CDR2 YYREEE (reference sequence). CDR3 length equals 16 residues. CDR3 DNA: TGTGCCAGCAGCAGACGGACTAGCGGGGGCACAGATACGCAGTATTTT. Its translation is CASSRRTSGGTDTQYF.

The V gene is TRBV20-1, the J gene TRBJ2-7; tentatively, D is TRBD2 (6 bases). V dropped 6 bases and J dropped 2 bases, with 17 bases sitting between them. CDR3 length: 14 residues. Germline assignment: CDR1 DFQATT and CDR2 SNEGSKA (reference sequence). Written as DNA, the CDR3 is TGCAGTGCGCGGATTGGAGCGGGCCCCTACGAGCAGTACTTC. As protein: CSARIGAGPYEQYF.

The V and J genes are TRBV5-1 and TRBJ2-5; 7 bases agree with TRBD2. With 1 base clipped from V and 4 bases from J, the junction kept 7 bases outside the gene matches. The CDR3 totals 15 residues. The germline gives CDR1 SGHRS, CDR2 YFSETQ. CDR3 in amino acids: CASSLRRELRETQYF. CDR3 in DNA: TGCGCCAGCAGCTTGCGGCGGGAGCTGCGAGAGACCCAGTACTTC.

The chain couples TRBV7-9 to TRBJ2-1; D is ambiguous. The CDR3 contains 11 residues. Germline V CDR1 and CDR2: SEHNR, FQNEAQ (reference sequence). Trimming removed 7 bases from V and 5 bases from J, with 6 bases in between. The CDR3 region is CASTSNNEQFF. For the CDR3, the DNA is TGTGCCAGCACCAGTAACAATGAGCAGTTCTTC.

The chain has TRBV27 and TRBJ1-1; no firm D call. The CDR3 consists of 13 residues. The germline V gene has CDR1 MNHEY and CDR2 SMNVEV (reference sequence). Trimming took off 0 bases at V and 4 bases at J, with 6 bases between the two ends. This chain's CDR3 is CASSLSIPTEAFF. The CDR3 nucleotides are TGTGCCAGCAGTTTATCGATCCCCACTGAAGCTTTCTTT.

This chain uses TRBV15 with TRBJ2-5, with D perhaps matching TRBD1 or TRBD2 (6 bases each). Germline V CDR1 and CDR2: LNHNV, YYDKDF (reference sequence). The CDR3 is 16 residues long. V lost 2 bases and J 5 bases, leaving 18 bases between the germline ends. The CDR3 DNA follows: TGTGCCACCAGCAGATCGTACGGGGGCTCTTCGGAGACCCAGTACTTC. Its protein is CATSRSYGGSSETQYF.

This clonotype was recorded only once. The J gene is TRBJ2-1, the V gene TRBV9, with 8 bases that match TRBD2. The germline V gene has CDR1 SGDLS and CDR2 YYNGEE. This CDR3 has 17 amino acids. J was trimmed by 4 bases and V by 0 bases; bases with no gene match: 9. The CDR3: CASSVAPSGPTYNEQFF. CDR3 nucleotide sequence: TGTGCCAGCAGCGTAGCCCCTAGCGGGCCCACTTACAATGAGCAGTTCTTC. Using reference TRBV9 and TRBJ2-1 for the parts outside the CDR3, the full variable domain is DSGVTQTPKHLITATGQRVTLRCSPRSGDLSVYWYQQSLDQGLQFLIQYYNGEERAKGNILERFSAQQFPDLHSELNLSSLELGDSALYFCASSVAPSGPTYNEQFFGPGTRLTVL.

V and J are TRBV30 and TRBJ1-1, with 7 bases lining up with TRBD1. V gave up 6 bases and J gave up 7 bases; unmatched junction bases: 5. Germline assignment: CDR1 GTSNPN and CDR2 SVGIG (reference sequence). CDR3 size: 11 residues. CDR3 in DNA: TGTGCCTGTCAGGGGGGCGGTGAAGCTTTCTTT. Protein: CACQGGGEAFF. The full variable domain, with the rest looked up from reference TRBV30 and TRBJ1-1, is SQTIHQWPATLVQPVGSPLSLECTVEGTSNPNLYWYRQAAGRGLQLLFYSVGIGQISSEVPQNLSASRPQDRQFILSSKKLLLSDSGFYLCACQGGGEAFFGQGTRLTVV.

The genes are TRBV29-1 and TRBJ2-5, with a weak D call TRBD1 (5 bases). V was clipped by 8 bases and J by 4 bases, with 14 bases between them. In germline, CDR1 is SQVTM, CDR2 ANQGSEA. This CDR3 is built from 12 residues. CDR3 sequence: CSSKSQGETQYF. The CDR3 nucleotides are TGCAGCTCTAAGTCTCAGGGAGAGACCCAGTACTTC.